This T cell receptor (beta chain) originates from a study of identical twins (TCRdb year 2016). In terms of the full investigation: To test whether fetal clonotypes persist, this study deep-sequenced TCR alpha and beta repertoires from monozygotic twins, from unrelated adults of various ages, and from cord blood. To rule out contamination, the twin experiments were replicated at different times with different library preparation protocols.

About this clonotype: Its cognate antigen has yet to be identified. No base qualities exist here, and no much larger clone lies one base off it.

From its cysteine to its phenylalanine, the CDR3 spans 13 amino acids. Only CDR3 DNA is held: 39 bases, read in frame from base 1. Based on the germline V gene, the CDR1 and CDR2 sequences are SGHRS and YFSETQ. V is clipped by 2 bases and J by 9 bases, and the sequence between their germline boundaries is 12 bases long. General conclusions and limits of the study: Recombination models systematically underestimated out-of-frame TCR alpha sharing in monozygotic twins but agreed with sharing between unrelated individuals. A weaker excess of twin sharing was found in beta out-of-frame sequences because the signal-to-noise ratio was lowered by fewer shared sequences. Compared with coincidental sharing between unrelated individuals, an excess of low generation-probability sequences was observed among out-of-frame TCR alpha sequences shared between twins. Conclusions relied on cross-sectional statistical analysis, since the same donors could not be followed over many years. Zero-insertion analyses could be partly confounded by invariant T cells such as MAIT and iNKT, although diverse VJ usage argued against such confounding for most clonotypes. Fewer insertions were carried by abundant cord blood beta clonotypes, a similar but weaker trend appeared in young adult naive repertoires, and no such trend appeared in memory repertoires.

Every donor was a healthy Caucasian. Three pairs of female monozygotic twins, all aged roughly 18 to 29 years, made up the twin cohort. CD4+ and CD8+ T cell populations were isolated with positive isolation kits from Invitrogen. The library was built by means of 5' RACE. The instrument was an Illumina HiSeq 2000. A universal primer binding site was introduced by template switching, and a unique molecular identifier was present in the final cDNA, enabling accurate counting of TCR cDNA molecules. Specific primers in the conserved constant-segment region were used to synthesize first-strand cDNA for TCR alpha and beta chains. Each cDNA library was double barcoded, with a SMART-Mk sample barcode plus Illumina barcodes, to control for contamination. TruSeq adapter sequences, together with Illumina sample barcodes, were added in two successive PCR steps. The TCR alpha and beta cDNA libraries were sequenced on the Illumina HiSeq platform using custom primers. Processing in the source paper ran as follows. MiGEC processed the raw reads to extract unique molecular identifiers, while MiXCR was used to determine the CDR3 positions. Recombination models were inferred per individual with the repgenHMM and IGoR tools using an EM algorithm. Shared clonotypes were analyzed with the tcR package in R, and sharing was normalized by the product of cloneset sizes. To study raw recombination without the effects of thymic and clonal selection, out-of-frame nonproductive sequences were analyzed. TCRdb reanalyzed the raw reads on its own, using fastp at Q25 for trimming and MiXCR for clone calling, and kept in-frame beta chains. Every CDR3 protein is listed once, alongside the most common genes and DNA of its rows. None of the V and J calls come from the authors' own analysis; TCRdb made them. Counted in this sample were around 530,000 distinct CDR3 sequences; roughly 15% of them appeared once. Less than 0.5% of the sample is in the top ten clones.

These data were likewise used in another study, on yellow fever vaccine responses in identical twins. The second investigation adds: According to the authors, the vaccine-induced T cell response in identical twins seemed to be partly convergent and partly specific to each individual. The study precisely tracked vaccine-responding T cell clones in identical twins.

Sequencing input: CD4+ T cells sorted from blood. This clonotype was sampled from a woman between 18 and 29 years old in good health. In this chain, TRBV5-1 is recombined with TRBJ2-1; the D gene is unclear. CDR3 region: CASSFVGSGEQFF. The DNA sequence is given as TGCGCCAGCAGCTTCGTGGGCTCTGGTGAGCAGTTCTTC.